The 21 T cell receptor beta chains presented below share a single source sample, sequenced in a study of blood T cell repertoires in COVID-19. Only in-frame clones appear in the TCRdb table, and some are missing; sequencing was by immunoSEQ multiplex PCR. This sample carries fewer than 200,000 clones, about 85% of them seen once, and the ten largest clones take 9.8%. Input material: peripheral blood. The receptor source for this set is a woman older than 75 with acute or convalescent COVID-19.

The V and J genes are TRBV5-4 and TRBJ1-2; D is possibly TRBD1 (5 bases). The CDR3 runs 12 residues. CDR1 is SGHNT, CDR2 YYREEE, per germline (reference sequence). The V end lost 1 base, the J end lost 8 bases, and 9 bases lay between the germline ends. CDR3 in amino acids: CASSLWGSGYTF. The CDR3 DNA is TGTGCCAGCAGCTTGTGGGGCAGCGGCTACACCTTC.

The chain carries TRBV5-1 and TRBJ2-1; 10 nucleotides align to TRBD2. This CDR3 is built from 16 residues. V was pared by 4 bases and J by 7 bases, with 11 bases of the junction left unmatched. Looked up from germline, CDR1 is SGHRS and CDR2 is YFSETQ. The CDR3 loop is CASSTPLAGAVNEQFF. In DNA form, the CDR3 reads TGCGCCAGCAGCACACCTCTAGCGGGAGCTGTTAATGAGCAGTTCTTC.

This clone has more than one count but fewer than ten. The V call is TRBV3-1 (or the pseudogene TRBV3-2), the J call TRBJ2-5, with D tentatively TRBD2 (6 bases). CDR3 size: 14 residues. V was cut by 2 bases and J by 3 bases, with 10 bases left in between. CDR1 and CDR2 (germline): LGHDT, YNNKEL (reference sequence). The CDR3 DNA follows: TGTGCCAGCAGCCAACTCGGAGGGGAAGAGACCCAGTACTTC. It codes for CASSQLGGEETQYF.

The V and J genes are TRBV2 and TRBJ1-6, with D perhaps TRBD1 (6 bases). Germline CDR1 SNHLY, CDR2 FYNNEI. The V end was cut by 6 bases, the J end by 0 bases, with 12 bases between. CDR3 size: 16 residues. CDR3 nucleotide sequence: TGTGCCAGCAGAACAGACAGGAGCTCCTATAATTCACCCCTCCACTTT. It encodes CASRTDRSSYNSPLHF.

CDR3 residues: CASSLDRGSYEQYF. DNA for the CDR3: TGTGCCAGCTCACTAGACAGGGGATCCTACGAGCAGTACTTC. This chain links TRBV18 with TRBJ2-7; 8 bases match TRBD1. Germline V gives CDR1 KGHSH, CDR2 LQKENI. There are 14 residues in the CDR3. V shed 4 bases, J shed 1 base, and the junction held 3 bases outside the gene matches.

CDR3 sequence (DNA): TGTGCTAGTGGTCCCGACCCGGGGCGGGGGGGCTTCAATGAGCAGTTCTTC. This encodes CASGPDPGRGGFNEQFF. The chain couples TRBV12-5 to TRBJ2-1, with 9 bases lining up with TRBD2. The germline V gene has CDR1 LGHNT and CDR2 FRNRAP. J was trimmed by 6 bases and V by 5 bases; bases with no gene match: 14. The CDR3 covers 17 residues.

This clone was observed a single time. The DNA of the CDR3 is TGTGCCAGCGATGTTTCGGGTTCACCCCTCCACTTT. Protein product: CASDVSGSPLHF. The rearrangement uses TRBV2 and TRBJ1-6; unclear D gene. V was pared by 8 bases and J by 9 bases, with 11 bases between. The CDR3 loop spans 12 amino acids. Germline V gene sequence: CDR1 SNHLY, CDR2 FYNNEI. Filled out from reference TRBV2 and TRBJ1-6, the complete variable domain reads EPEVTQTPSHQVTQMGQEVILRCVPISNHLYFYWYRQILGQKVEFLVSFYNNEISEKSEIFDDQFSVERPDGSNFTLKIRSTKLEDSAMYFCASDVSGSPLHFGNGTRLTVT.

The chain is built from TRBV5-3 and TRBJ2-6; 10 bases are a match to TRBD1. TRBV5-3 carries the ORF label, with uncertain function. Trimming cost V 5 bases and J 0 bases; bases outside gene matches: 8. The CDR3 has 18 amino acids. CDR3 in amino acids: CARSRTGGKSSGANVLTF. CDR3 sequence (DNA): TGTGCCAGAAGTAGGACAGGGGGGAAAAGCTCTGGGGCCAACGTCCTGACTTTC.

This chain connects TRBV6-2 or TRBV6-3 to TRBJ1-5, with 8 positions matching TRBD1. The junction had 3 bases not matched to a gene; V was cut back by 5 bases and J by 0 bases. The CDR3 covers 15 residues. Per germline, CDR1 MNHEY and CDR2 SVGEGT. DNA of the CDR3: TGTGCCAGCAGTGATACAGGGGGTAGCAATCAGCCCCAGCATTTT. It yields the protein CASSDTGGSNQPQHF.

CDR3 residues: CASYFAGTSGRNEQFF. The CDR3 DNA is TGTGCCAGCTACTTCGCGGGAACTAGCGGAAGGAATGAGCAGTTCTTC. The chain recombines TRBV2 with TRBJ2-1; 8 bases align to TRBD2. The CDR3 consists of 16 residues. Germline V CDR1 and CDR2: SNHLY, FYNNEI. The trim removed 8 bases at V and 7 bases at J, leaving 16 bases unmatched. The whole variable domain, filled in from reference TRBV2 and TRBJ2-1, reads EPEVTQTPSHQVTQMGQEVILRCVPISNHLYFYWYRQILGQKVEFLVSFYNNEISEKSEIFDDQFSVERPDGSNFTLKIRSTKLEDSAMYFCASYFAGTSGRNEQFFGPGTRLTVL.

The rearrangement joins TRBV25-1 to TRBJ1-5, with D maybe TRBD1 (5 bases). The CDR3 totals 13 residues. Germline values: CDR1 MGHDK, CDR2 SYGVNS. V lost 7 bases to trimming and J lost 5 bases, with 12 bases between them. DNA of the CDR3: TGTGCCAGCAAAGGGGCGAGCGATCAGCCCCAGCATTTT. Translating it yields CASKGASDQPQHF.

The V gene is TRBV6-5, the J gene TRBJ1-2; TRBD1 matches at 7 bases. V shed 5 bases and J 7 bases; nucleotides not matched to a gene: 13. The CDR3 loop spans 15 amino acids. From germline, CDR1 is MNHEY and CDR2 SVGAGI. The CDR3 DNA reads as TGTGCCAGCAGTCATCGGACAGGTCGAGGGGTTGGCTACACCTTC. The encoded protein is CASSHRTGRGVGYTF.

This clone has only a few counts. This chain connects TRBV7-2 to TRBJ2-7; 7 nucleotides align to TRBD2. After removal of 4 bases from V and 2 bases from J, the junction contained 2 bases not matched to a gene. CDR1 and CDR2 (germline): SGHTA, FQGNSA. The CDR3 has 13 residues. The CDR3 coding sequence is TGTGCCAGCAGCTCTAGCGGTACCTACGAGCAGTACTTC. Translated: CASSSSGTYEQYF.

Written as DNA, the CDR3 is TGTGCCAGTAGGGGACTAAGAGGGATCTACAATGAGCAGTTCTTC. Translated: CASRGLRGIYNEQFF. The chain couples TRBV19 to TRBJ2-1, with 7 bases aligning to TRBD2. The CDR3 length is 15 residues. V lost 6 bases to trimming and J lost 3 bases; unmatched junction nucleotides: 8. The germline V gene has CDR1 LNHDA and CDR2 SQIVND (reference sequence).

The chain uses TRBV2 and TRBJ2-7, with 7 bases matching TRBD1. V lost 5 bases to trimming and J lost 5 bases; unmatched junction nucleotides: 6. The CDR3 extends over 13 amino acids. Germline values: CDR1 SNHLY, CDR2 FYNNEI. CDR3 sequence reads: CASSPTGIHEQYF. CDR3 DNA: TGTGCCAGCAGTCCGACAGGGATACACGAGCAGTACTTC.

The CDR3 region is CASSLLSGGGASHEQFF. DNA for the CDR3: TGTGCCAGCAGCCTCCTTAGCGGGGGAGGGGCTTCCCATGAGCAGTTCTTC. The rearrangement links TRBV3-1 (or the pseudogene TRBV3-2) to TRBJ2-1; 9 nucleotides match TRBD2. Germline CDR1 LGHDT, CDR2 YNNKEL (reference sequence). Unmatched junction bases numbered 15, after V lost 4 bases and J lost 8 bases. This CDR3 contains 17 residues.

CDR3 loop: CAIRPGLASETQYF. The DNA for the CDR3 is TGTGCCATCAGGCCCGGACTGGCGAGCGAGACCCAGTACTTC. The V gene is TRBV10-3, the J gene TRBJ2-5; a possible D gene is TRBD2 (5 bases). Trimming stripped 6 bases from V and 5 bases from J, with 16 bases between. The CDR3 has 14 residues. Germline V gives CDR1 ENHRY, CDR2 SYGVKD.

The chain has TRBV6-4 and TRBJ2-7, with D perhaps matching TRBD2 (5 bases). V shed 2 bases and J shed 7 bases, with 12 bases lying between them. Germline-derived CDR1 and CDR2 are MRHNA and SNTAGT. This CDR3 is built from 13 residues. The CDR3 DNA reads TGTGCCAGCAGTGACATTCCCTCGGGGGAGCAGTACTTC. It codes for CASSDIPSGEQYF.

The chain has TRBV5-5 and TRBJ1-3, with a tentative D call TRBD1 (6 bases). The CDR3 is made up of 16 amino acids. Looked up from germline, CDR1 is SGHKS and CDR2 is YYEKEE (reference sequence). V lost 2 bases and J lost 0, with 12 bases in between. CDR3 nucleotides: TGTGCCAGCAGCTTTGGCGAGGGACACTCTGGAAACACCATATATTTT. Protein: CASSFGEGHSGNTIYF.

This clone came up once. The chain links TRBV13 to TRBJ1-1; D is possibly TRBD1 (5 bases). V lost 5 bases and J 0 bases, leaving 13 bases between the germline ends. Germline CDR1 reads PRHDT; CDR2 reads FYEKMQ (reference sequence). The CDR3 consists of 15 residues. The CDR3 here is CASSPGTYMNTEAFF. Here the CDR3 DNA reads TGTGCCAGCAGCCCCGGGACTTACATGAACACTGAAGCTTTCTTT.

The V call is TRBV5-1, the J call TRBJ2-2; 10 bases match TRBD2. The CDR3 length is 16 residues. Germline V gives CDR1 SGHRS, CDR2 YFSETQ. V lost 1 base, J lost 4 bases, and 4 bases stayed unmatched. Written as DNA, the CDR3 is TGCGCCAGCAGCTTGAGGACTAGCGGTCCCACCGGGGAGCTGTTTTTT. This codes for CASSLRTSGPTGELFF.